The clone carrying this T cell receptor (beta chain) was recorded many times. Its antigen is not identified. As to time point: sample taken at primary tumor resection. CDR3 size: 13 residues. V was pared by 5 bases and J by 4 bases, with 8 bases of the junction left unmatched. The germline CDR1 and CDR2 sequences are SQVTM and ANQGSEA. These data belong to a study of spatial heterogeneity in lung cancer. Study outcomes and limitations: Mutation tallies in tumors tracked expanded intratumoral alpha and beta TCR counts.

Every TCR cDNA molecule bore a unique molecular identifier. Each CDR3 protein is one row after TCRdb ran MiXCR on the 5' RACE reads. The profile covers approximately 8,000 distinct CDR3 sequences, with around 8.4% appearing a single time and roughly 4.6% taken by the ten largest. Specimen: lung tumor tissue, collected at surgery. The origin of this receptor is a male donor with early-stage non-small cell lung cancer. The V and J genes are TRBV29-1 and TRBJ2-7, with 7 bases identical to TRBD1. CDR3 DNA: TGCAGCGTTAGACCGGGACAGATATACGAGCAGTACTTC. This encodes CSVRPGQIYEQYF.